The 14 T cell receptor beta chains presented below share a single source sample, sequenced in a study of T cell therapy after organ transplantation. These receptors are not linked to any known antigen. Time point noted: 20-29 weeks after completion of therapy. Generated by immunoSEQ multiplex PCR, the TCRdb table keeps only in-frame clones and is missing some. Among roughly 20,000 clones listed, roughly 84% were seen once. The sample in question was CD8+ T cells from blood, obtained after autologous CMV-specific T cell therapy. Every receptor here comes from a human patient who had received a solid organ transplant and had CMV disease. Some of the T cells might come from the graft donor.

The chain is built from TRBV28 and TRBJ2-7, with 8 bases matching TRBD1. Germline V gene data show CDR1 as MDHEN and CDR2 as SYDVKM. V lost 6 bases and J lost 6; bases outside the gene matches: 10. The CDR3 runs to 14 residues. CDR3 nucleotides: TGTGCCAGCAGAGTGGGACAGGCAGTAGGCGAGCAGTACTTC. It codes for CASRVGQAVGEQYF.

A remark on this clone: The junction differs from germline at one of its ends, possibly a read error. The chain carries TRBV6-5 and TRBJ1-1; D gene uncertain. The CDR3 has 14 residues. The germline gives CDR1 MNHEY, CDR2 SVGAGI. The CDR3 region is CASSSRTGRLEPFF. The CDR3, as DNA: TGTGCCAGCAGTTCCCGGACCGGGCGGCTTGAACCTTTCTTT.

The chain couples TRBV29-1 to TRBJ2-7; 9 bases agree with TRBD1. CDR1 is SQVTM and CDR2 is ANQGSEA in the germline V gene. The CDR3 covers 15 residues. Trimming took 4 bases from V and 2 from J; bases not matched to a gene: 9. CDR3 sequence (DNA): TGCAGCGTTGGTTGGGCCAACAGGGGGCCCTACGAGCAGTACTTC. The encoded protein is CSVGWANRGPYEQYF.

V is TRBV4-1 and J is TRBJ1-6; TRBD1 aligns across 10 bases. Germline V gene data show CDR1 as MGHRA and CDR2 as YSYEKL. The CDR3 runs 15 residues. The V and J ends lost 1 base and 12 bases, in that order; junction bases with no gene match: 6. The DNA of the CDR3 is TGCGCCAGCAGCCAAGGGGGACAGGGGCTAGGACCCCTCCACTTT. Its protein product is CASSQGGQGLGPLHF.

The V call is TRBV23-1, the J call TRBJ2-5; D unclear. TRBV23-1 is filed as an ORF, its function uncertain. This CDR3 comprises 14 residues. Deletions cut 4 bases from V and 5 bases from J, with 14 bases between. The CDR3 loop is CASSPRICAETQYF. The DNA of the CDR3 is TGCGCCAGCAGTCCCAGGATCTGTGCGGAGACCCAGTACTTC.

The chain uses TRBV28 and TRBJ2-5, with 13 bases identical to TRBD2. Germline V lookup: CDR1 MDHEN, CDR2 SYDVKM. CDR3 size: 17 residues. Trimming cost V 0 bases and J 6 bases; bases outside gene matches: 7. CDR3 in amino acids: CASSLWGTSGAGKTQYF. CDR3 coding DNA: TGTGCCAGCAGTTTATGGGGGACTAGCGGGGCGGGGAAGACCCAGTACTTC.

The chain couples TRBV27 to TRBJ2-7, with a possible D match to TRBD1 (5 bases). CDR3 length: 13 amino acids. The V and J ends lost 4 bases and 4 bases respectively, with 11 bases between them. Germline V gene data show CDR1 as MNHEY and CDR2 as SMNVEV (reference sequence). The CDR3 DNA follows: TGTGCCAGCAGTTCGGGCAGGGTTTACGAGCAGTACTTC. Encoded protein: CASSSGRVYEQYF.

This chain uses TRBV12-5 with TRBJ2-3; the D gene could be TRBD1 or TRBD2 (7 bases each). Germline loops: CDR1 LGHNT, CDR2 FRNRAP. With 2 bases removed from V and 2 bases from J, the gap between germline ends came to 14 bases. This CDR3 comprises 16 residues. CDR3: CASGLPRGGTTDTQYF. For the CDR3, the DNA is TGTGCTAGTGGTTTGCCCAGGGGGGGAACCACAGATACGCAGTATTTT.

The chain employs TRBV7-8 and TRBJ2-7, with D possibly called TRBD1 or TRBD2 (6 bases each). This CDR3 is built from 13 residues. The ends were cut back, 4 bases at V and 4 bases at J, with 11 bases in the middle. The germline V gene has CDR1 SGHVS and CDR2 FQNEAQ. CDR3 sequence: CASSSGGLYEQYF. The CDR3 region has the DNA TGTGCCAGCAGCTCCGGGGGCCTATACGAGCAGTACTTC.

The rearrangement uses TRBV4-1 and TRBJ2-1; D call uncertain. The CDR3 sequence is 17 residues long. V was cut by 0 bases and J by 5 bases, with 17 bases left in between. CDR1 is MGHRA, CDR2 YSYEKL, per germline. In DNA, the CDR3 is TGCGCCAGCAGCCAAGATAGTGTAGGGAAAGTCGACAATGAGCAGTTCTTC. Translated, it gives CASSQDSVGKVDNEQFF.

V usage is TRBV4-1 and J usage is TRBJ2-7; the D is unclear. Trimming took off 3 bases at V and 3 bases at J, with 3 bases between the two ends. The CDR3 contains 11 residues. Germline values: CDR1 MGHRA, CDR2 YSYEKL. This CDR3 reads CASSHYYEQYF. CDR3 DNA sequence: TGCGCCAGCAGCCACTACTACGAGCAGTACTTC.

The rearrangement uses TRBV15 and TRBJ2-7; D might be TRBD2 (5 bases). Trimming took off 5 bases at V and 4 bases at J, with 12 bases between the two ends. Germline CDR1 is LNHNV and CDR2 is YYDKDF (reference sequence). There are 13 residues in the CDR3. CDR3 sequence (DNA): TGTGCCACCAGCGACGGGATGATGTACGAGCAGTACTTC. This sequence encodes CATSDGMMYEQYF.

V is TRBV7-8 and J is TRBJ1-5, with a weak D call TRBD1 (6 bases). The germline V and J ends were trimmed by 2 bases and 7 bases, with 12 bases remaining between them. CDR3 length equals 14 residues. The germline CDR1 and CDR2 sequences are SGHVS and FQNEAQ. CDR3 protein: CASSLLQGQQPQHF. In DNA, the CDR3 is TGTGCCAGCAGCTTATTGCAGGGGCAGCAGCCCCAGCATTTT.

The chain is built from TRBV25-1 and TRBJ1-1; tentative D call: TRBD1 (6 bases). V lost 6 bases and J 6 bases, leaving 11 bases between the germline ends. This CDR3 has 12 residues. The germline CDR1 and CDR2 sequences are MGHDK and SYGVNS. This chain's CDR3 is CASSATGPEAFF. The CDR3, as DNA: TGTGCCAGCAGCGCGACAGGTCCTGAAGCTTTCTTT.